This TCR beta chain was profiled in a study of CD8+CD57+ T cells in acquired aplastic anemia. CDR3 length: 13 amino acids. Germline assignment: CDR1 LNHDA and CDR2 SQIVND (reference sequence). The V end was cut by 2 bases, the J end by 8 bases, with 7 bases between. Patients chosen for sequencing had shown CD8+CD57+ cell expansion by flow cytometry. CDR3 and TCR beta VDJ profiling relied on a genomic DNA template. In TCRdb, the reads were re-called with MiXCR into one record per CDR3 protein. The sample yields about 150,000 distinct CDR3 sequences, 45% to 55% seen once. The TCR was taken from a human donor with aplastic anemia. What was sequenced was sorted CD4+, CD8+, or CD8+CD57+ T cells (not recorded which) from PBMCs. The chain recombines TRBV19 with TRBJ1-6, with D hard to call. CDR3 amino acids: CASSIIGDSPLHF. DNA of the CDR3: TGTGCCAGTAGTATAATAGGAGATTCACCCCTCCACTTT. The full variable domain, completed using reference TRBV19 and TRBJ1-6, is DGGITQSPKYLFRKEGQNVTLSCEQNLNHDAMYWYRQDPGQGLRLIYYSQIVNDFQKGDIAEGYSVSREKKESFPLTVTSAQKNPTAFYLCASSIIGDSPLHFGNGTRLTVT.